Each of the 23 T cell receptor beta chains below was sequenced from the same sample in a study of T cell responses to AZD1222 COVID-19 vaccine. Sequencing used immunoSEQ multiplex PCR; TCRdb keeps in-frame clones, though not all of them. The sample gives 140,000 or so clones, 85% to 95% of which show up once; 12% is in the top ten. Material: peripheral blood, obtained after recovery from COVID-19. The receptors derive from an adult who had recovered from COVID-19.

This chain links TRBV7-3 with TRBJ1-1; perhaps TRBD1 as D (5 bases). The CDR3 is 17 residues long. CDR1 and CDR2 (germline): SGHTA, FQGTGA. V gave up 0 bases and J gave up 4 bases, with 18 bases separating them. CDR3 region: CASSLTSTAGGPTEAFF. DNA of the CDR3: TGTGCCAGCAGCTTAACGTCTACAGCCGGGGGACCCACTGAAGCTTTCTTT.

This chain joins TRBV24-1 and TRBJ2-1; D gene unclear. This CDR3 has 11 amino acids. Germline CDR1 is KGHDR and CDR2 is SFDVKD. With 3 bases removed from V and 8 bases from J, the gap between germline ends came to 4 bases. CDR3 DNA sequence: TGTGCCACCAGTGATGTCTATGAGCAGTTCTTC. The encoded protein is CATSDVYEQFF.

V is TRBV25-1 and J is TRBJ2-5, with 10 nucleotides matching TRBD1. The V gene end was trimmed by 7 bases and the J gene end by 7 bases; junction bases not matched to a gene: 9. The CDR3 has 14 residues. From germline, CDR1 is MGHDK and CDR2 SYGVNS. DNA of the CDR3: TGTGCCAGCAATTCCGACAGGGGGCCAGGGACCCAGTACTTC. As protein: CASNSDRGPGTQYF.

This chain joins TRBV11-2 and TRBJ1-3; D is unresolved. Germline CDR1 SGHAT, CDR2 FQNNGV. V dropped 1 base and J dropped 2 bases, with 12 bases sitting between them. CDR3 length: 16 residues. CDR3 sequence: CASSLGWGAAGNTIYF. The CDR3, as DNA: TGTGCCAGCAGCTTAGGGTGGGGAGCGGCTGGAAACACCATATATTTT.

The CDR3 loop reads CASSLTGPLFAFF. CDR3 DNA: TGTGCCAGCAGCTTGACAGGGCCCCTGTTCGCTTTCTTT. V gene TRBV7-9 combines with J gene TRBJ1-1, with 7 bases that match TRBD1. Germline CDR1 SEHNR, CDR2 FQNEAQ (reference sequence). CDR3 length: 13 residues. Trimming at V came to 3 bases and at J to 11 bases, leaving 9 bases not matched to a gene.

Here the CDR3 reads CASSLGVGIYGYTF. In DNA form, the CDR3 reads TGTGCCAGCAGCTTAGGAGTGGGGATCTATGGCTACACCTTC. The chain recombines TRBV7-8 with TRBJ1-2; D remains unclear. The CDR3 contains 14 residues. Germline CDR1 and CDR2: SGHVS and FQNEAQ. V lost 1 base and J lost 4, with 10 bases in between.

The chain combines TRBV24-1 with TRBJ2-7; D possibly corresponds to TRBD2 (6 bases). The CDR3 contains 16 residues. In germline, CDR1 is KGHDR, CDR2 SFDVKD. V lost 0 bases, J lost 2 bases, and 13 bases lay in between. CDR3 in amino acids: CATSDLQIWGAYEQYF. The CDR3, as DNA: TGTGCCACCAGTGATTTGCAAATCTGGGGGGCCTACGAGCAGTACTTC.

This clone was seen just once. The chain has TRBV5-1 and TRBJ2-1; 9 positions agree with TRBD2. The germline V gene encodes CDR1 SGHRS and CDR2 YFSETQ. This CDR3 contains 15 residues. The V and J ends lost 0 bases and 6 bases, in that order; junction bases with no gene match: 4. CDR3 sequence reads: CASSLEGTSRNEQFF. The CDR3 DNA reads TGCGCCAGCAGCTTGGAGGGGACTAGCCGCAATGAGCAGTTCTTC.

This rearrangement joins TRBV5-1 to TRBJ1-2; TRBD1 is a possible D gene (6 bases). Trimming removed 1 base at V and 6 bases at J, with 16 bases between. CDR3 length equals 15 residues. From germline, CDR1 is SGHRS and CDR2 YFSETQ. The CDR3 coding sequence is TGCGCCAGCAGCTTGAAGGCACAGGGAGGCCATGGCTACACCTTC. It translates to CASSLKAQGGHGYTF.

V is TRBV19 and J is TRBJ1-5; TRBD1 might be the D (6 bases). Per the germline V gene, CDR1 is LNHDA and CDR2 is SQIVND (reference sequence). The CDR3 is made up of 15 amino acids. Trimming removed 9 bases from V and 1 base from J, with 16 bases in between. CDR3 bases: TGTGCCAGCGTACAGACAGGCGGGAGCAATCAGCCCCAGCATTTT. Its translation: CASVQTGGSNQPQHF.

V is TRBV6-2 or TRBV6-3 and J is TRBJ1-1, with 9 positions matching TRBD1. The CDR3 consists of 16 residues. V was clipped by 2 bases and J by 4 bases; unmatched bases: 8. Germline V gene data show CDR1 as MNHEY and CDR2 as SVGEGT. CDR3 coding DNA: TGTGCCAGCAGTTACAAGGGACAGGGTTGGGGCACTGAAGCTTTCTTT. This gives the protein CASSYKGQGWGTEAFF.

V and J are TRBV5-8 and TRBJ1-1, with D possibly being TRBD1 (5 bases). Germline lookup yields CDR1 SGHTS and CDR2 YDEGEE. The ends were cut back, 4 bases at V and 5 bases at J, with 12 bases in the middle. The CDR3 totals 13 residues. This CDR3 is CASSLGAWTEAFF. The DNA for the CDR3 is TGTGCCAGCAGCCTAGGGGCCTGGACTGAAGCTTTCTTT.

DNA of the CDR3: TGTGCCAGTAGTATTCGGGGGGAGACAACTTTACGTGGCTACACCTTC. This translates into CASSIRGETTLRGYTF. The genes are TRBV19 and TRBJ1-2, with a weak D call TRBD1 (5 bases). Between the trimmed V and J ends, which lost 3 bases and 7 bases, there was a span of 21 bases. This CDR3 spans 16 amino acids. CDR1 and CDR2 from the germline V gene are LNHDA and SQIVND (reference sequence).

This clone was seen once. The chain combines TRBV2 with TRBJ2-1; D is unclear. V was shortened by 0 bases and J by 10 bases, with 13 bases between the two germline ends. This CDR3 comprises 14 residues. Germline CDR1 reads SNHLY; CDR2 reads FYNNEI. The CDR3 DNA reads TGTGCCAGCAGTGAAGCCCCAGTCCCAAAGGAGCAGTTCTTC. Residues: CASSEAPVPKEQFF. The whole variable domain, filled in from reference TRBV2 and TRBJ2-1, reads EPEVTQTPSHQVTQMGQEVILRCVPISNHLYFYWYRQILGQKVEFLVSFYNNEISEKSEIFDDQFSVERPDGSNFTLKIRSTKLEDSAMYFCASSEAPVPKEQFFGPGTRLTVL.

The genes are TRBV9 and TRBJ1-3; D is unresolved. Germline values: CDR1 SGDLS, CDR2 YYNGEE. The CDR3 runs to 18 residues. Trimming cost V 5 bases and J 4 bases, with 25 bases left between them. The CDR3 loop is CASSIGPINSHYGNTIYF. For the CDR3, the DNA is TGTGCCAGCAGTATCGGTCCTATCAATAGTCATTACGGAAACACCATATATTTT.

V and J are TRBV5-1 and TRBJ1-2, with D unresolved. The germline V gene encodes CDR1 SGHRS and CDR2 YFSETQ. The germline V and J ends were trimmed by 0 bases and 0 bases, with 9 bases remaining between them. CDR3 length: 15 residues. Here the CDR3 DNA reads TGCGCCAGCAGCTTGGAAAGGCTGACTAACTATGGCTACACCTTC. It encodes CASSLERLTNYGYTF.

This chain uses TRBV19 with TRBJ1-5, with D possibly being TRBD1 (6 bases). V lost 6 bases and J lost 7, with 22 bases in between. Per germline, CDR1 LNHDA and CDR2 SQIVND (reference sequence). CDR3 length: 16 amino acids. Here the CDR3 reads CASSKRGGHDLQPQHF. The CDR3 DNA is TGTGCCAGTAGCAAACGGGGGGGCCATGACTTGCAGCCCCAGCATTTT.

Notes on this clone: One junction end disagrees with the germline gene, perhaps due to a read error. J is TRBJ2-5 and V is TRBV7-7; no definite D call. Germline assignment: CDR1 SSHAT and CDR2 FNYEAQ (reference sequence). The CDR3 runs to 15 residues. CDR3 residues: CASSLNLMNQETQYF. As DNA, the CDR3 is TGTGCTAGCAGCTTAAATTTGATGAACCAAGAGACCCAGTACTTC.

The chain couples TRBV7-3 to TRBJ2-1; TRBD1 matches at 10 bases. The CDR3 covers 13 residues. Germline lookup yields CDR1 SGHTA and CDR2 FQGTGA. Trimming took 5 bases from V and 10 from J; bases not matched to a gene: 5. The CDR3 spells CASSPDRGREQFF. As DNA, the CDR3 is TGTGCCAGCAGCCCAGACAGGGGGCGGGAGCAGTTCTTC.

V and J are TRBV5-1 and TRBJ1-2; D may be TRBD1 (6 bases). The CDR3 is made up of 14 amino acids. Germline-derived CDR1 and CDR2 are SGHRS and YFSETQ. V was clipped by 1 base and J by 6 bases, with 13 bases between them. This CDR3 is CASSLNSQGNGYTF. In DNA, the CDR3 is TGCGCCAGCAGCTTGAATTCCCAGGGGAATGGCTACACCTTC.

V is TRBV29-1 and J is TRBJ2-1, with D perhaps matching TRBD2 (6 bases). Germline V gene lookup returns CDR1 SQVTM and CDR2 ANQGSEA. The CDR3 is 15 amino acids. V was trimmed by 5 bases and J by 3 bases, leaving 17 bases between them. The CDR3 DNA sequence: TGCAGCGTTTCCGCCTACGGGAGTGTCTACAATGAGCAGTTCTTC. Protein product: CSVSAYGSVYNEQFF.

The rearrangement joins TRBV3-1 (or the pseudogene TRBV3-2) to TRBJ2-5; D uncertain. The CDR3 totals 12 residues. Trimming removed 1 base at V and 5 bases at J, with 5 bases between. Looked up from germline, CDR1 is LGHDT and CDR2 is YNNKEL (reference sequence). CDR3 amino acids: CASSQGIETQYF. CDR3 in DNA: TGTGCCAGCAGCCAAGGAATTGAGACCCAGTACTTC.

CDR3: CASSPGTGGPAFF. The DNA of the CDR3 is TGTGCCAGCAGTCCCGGGACAGGGGGTCCAGCTTTCTTT. The chain recombines TRBV28 with TRBJ1-1; 11 nucleotides line up with TRBD1. Germline values: CDR1 MDHEN, CDR2 SYDVKM. This CDR3 contains 13 residues. V shed 5 bases and J 10 bases; nucleotides not matched to a gene: 6.